This is a list of T cell receptor beta chains from one sample in a study of blood T cell repertoires in COVID-19. Sequencing used immunoSEQ multiplex PCR; TCRdb keeps in-frame clones, though not all of them. The sample has a few hundred thousand clones, around 83% seen once; the top ten hold around 8.9%. Source material: peripheral blood. These receptors all stem from an elderly man with acute or convalescent COVID-19. Both conserved end residues are part of each CDR3. The D gene is left open where the match is weak. Size is stated for part of the rows, as once, few or many counts, or as a class when the clone is expanded.

TRBV28	.	TRBD1	TRBJ2-1	TGTGCCAGCAGTGGCTCCGGGACAGGGGACAATGAGCAGTTCTTC	CASSGSGTGDNEQFF
TRBV5-4	few	.	TRBJ2-7	TGTGCCAGCAGCTTGGCCCCGGGACACTCCGAGCAGTACTTC	CASSLAPGHSEQYF
TRBV29-1	.	.	TRBJ2-7	TGCAGCGTTGCTGCGGGGCCTACCTTCTCCTACGAGCAGTACTTC	CSVAAGPTFSYEQYF
TRBV6-5	.	TRBD2	TRBJ2-7	TGTGCCAGCAGTTCCGGGACTATATACGAGCAGTACTTC	CASSSGTIYEQYF
TRBV5-4	.	.	TRBJ2-3	TGTGCCAGCAGCTTTCAGGGCGCTAGCACAGATACGCAGTATTTT	CASSFQGASTDTQYF
TRBV2	.	TRBD1	TRBJ2-7	TGTGCCAGCAGTTTGGACAGGGGTCGTTCCTACGAGCAGTACTTC	CASSLDRGRSYEQYF
TRBV6-1	.	.	TRBJ1-2	TGTGCCAGCAGTGAAGGTACAGTCCAGCCCTATGGCTACACCTTC	CASSEGTVQPYGYTF
TRBV2	.	.	TRBJ2-2	TGTGCCAGCAGTGAAGCGGTGTCGGGAGCTGCCGGGGAGCTGTTTTTT	CASSEAVSGAAGELFF
TRBV12-3/TRBV12-4	few	TRBD1	TRBJ2-7	TGTGCCAGCAGCCCCGGACAGGGACGGGGTCAGTACTTC	CASSPGQGRGQYF
TRBV5-1	.	TRBD1	TRBJ1-1	TGCGCCAGCAGCCGTTTATCCGGGACAGGGAACACTGAAGCTTTCTTT	CASSRLSGTGNTEAFF
TRBV7-9	few	TRBD1	TRBJ2-7	TGTGCCAGCAGCTCCGGACAGGGGGCGCGCTCTTACGAGCAGTACTTC	CASSSGQGARSYEQYF
TRBV3-1/TRBV3-2	.	TRBD1	TRBJ1-6	TGTGCCAGCAGCCAAGGAAACAGGGGTAATTCACCCCTCCACTTT	CASSQGNRGNSPLHF
TRBV4-1	.	.	TRBJ2-2	TGCGCCAGCAGCCAAGATCTCACAGGCGCGGCCGGGGAGCTGTTTTTT	CASSQDLTGAAGELFF
TRBV5-1	.	TRBD1	TRBJ2-7	TGCGCCAGCAGCCCGGGACAGGGGGTTTGGGACGAGCAGTACTTC	CASSPGQGVWDEQYF
TRBV5-1	.	.	TRBJ2-2	TGCGCCAGCAGTCAAGCAGGGGTGAACACCGGGGAGCTGTTTTTT	CASSQAGVNTGELFF
TRBV12-5	few	TRBD1	TRBJ2-7	TGTGCTAGTGGTTTGGCGACCGGGACAGGGGCCTACTACGAGCAGTACTTC	CASGLATGTGAYYEQYF
TRBV5-1	.	.	TRBJ2-7	TGCGCCAGCAGCTCATCCTACGAGCAGTACTTC	CASSSSYEQYF
TRBV10-2	.	TRBD1	TRBJ2-3	TGCGCCAGCACCCTTCAGACAGGGTACACAGATACGCAGTATTTT	CASTLQTGYTDTQYF
TRBV18	.	TRBD1	TRBJ1-6	TGTGCCAGCTCCCGACAGGGGGCTGCCAGGTGGAACGATAATTCACCCCTCCACTTT	CASSRQGAARWNDNSPLHF
TRBV10-3	.	TRBD1	TRBJ1-2	TGTGCCATCGCCCGGACAGGTCAGAACTATGGCTACACCTTC	CAIARTGQNYGYTF
TRBV5-1	.	.	TRBJ1-1	TGCGCCAGCAGCTTGCGGCAGGGGCCCATGAACACTGAAGCTTTCTTT	CASSLRQGPMNTEAFF
TRBV28	.	.	TRBJ1-5	TGTGCCAGCAGCCAGGGCCTAGGCAATCAGCCCCAGCATTTT	CASSQGLGNQPQHF
TRBV7-2	.	TRBD1	TRBJ1-4	TGTGCCAGCAGCTTCACAGGGGGAGGTGAAAAACTGTTTTTT	CASSFTGGGEKLFF
TRBV30	.	TRBD1	TRBJ2-7	TGTGCCTGGAGTGTACGGATAAAGACTCAGGGGGCTTCCTACGAGCAGTACTTC	CAWSVRIKTQGASYEQYF
TRBV18	.	TRBD1	TRBJ1-3	TGTGCCAGCTCACCAGGGACAGCTGGAAACACCATATATTTT	CASSPGTAGNTIYF
TRBV6-1	.	.	TRBJ1-1	TGTGCCAGCAGTGAAGCTCGGGGGACCGGACCTTTCTTT	CASSEARGTGPFF
TRBV12-3/TRBV12-4	few	TRBD1	TRBJ1-5	TGTGCCAGACGGGACAGGGTAGGTCAGCCCCAGCATTTT	CARRDRVGQPQHF
TRBV5-1	once	TRBD1	TRBJ2-5	TGCGCCAGCAGCTTTAACAGGGGTCGAGAGACCCAGTACTTC	CASSFNRGRETQYF
TRBV7-2	.	.	TRBJ2-2	TGTGCCAGCAGCCGTAACACCGGGGAGCTGTTTTTT	CASSRNTGELFF
TRBV18	.	TRBD1	TRBJ2-1	TGTGCCAGCTCACCTGTAGGACAGGGGGCTTACAATGAGCAGTTCTTC	CASSPVGQGAYNEQFF
TRBV6-6	.	.	TRBJ1-5	TGTGCCAGCAGAGATGAACAGGGCGGGAATCAGCCCCAGCATTTT	CASRDEQGGNQPQHF
TRBV11-1	.	.	TRBJ2-2	TGTGCCAGCAGCTTGGAGCTTACTACCGGGGAGCTGTTTTTT	CASSLELTTGELFF
TRBV10-3	few	TRBD1	TRBJ2-2	TGTGCCATCAGGAGGCCGGGACAGGGGTTCACCGGGGAGCTGTTTTTT	CAIRRPGQGFTGELFF
TRBV5-1	.	TRBD1	TRBJ1-5	TGCGCCAGCAGCGTCGGGACAGGGAGCAATCAGCCCCAGCATTTT	CASSVGTGSNQPQHF
TRBV28	once	.	TRBJ1-5	TGTGCCAGCAGCTTACACGGTTATAGCAATCAGCCCCAGCATTTT	CASSLHGYSNQPQHF
TRBV5-1	.	TRBD1	TRBJ2-1	TGCGCCAGTTACCCCGGGACAGCCAGCTCCTATGAGCAGTTCTTC	CASYPGTASSYEQFF
TRBV10-1	.	TRBD2	TRBJ2-1	TGCGCCAGCAGTCCGGCTAGCGGGGTCAATGAGCAGTTCTTC	CASSPASGVNEQFF
TRBV6-4	.	TRBD1	TRBJ1-1	TGTGCCAGCAGCGTTGGGACAGGGCCTTACGGGACTGAAGCTTTCTTT	CASSVGTGPYGTEAFF
TRBV6-5	.	.	TRBJ1-5	TGTGCCAGCAGTTACATGCCGGTGCCCCAGCATTTT	CASSYMPVPQHF
TRBV7-9	.	TRBD1	TRBJ2-1	TGTGCCAGCAGTCGGGACAGGGTGGTAGGGAATGAGCAGTTCTTC	CASSRDRVVGNEQFF
TRBV19	.	.	TRBJ1-4	TGTGCCAGTAGCGCCGTCGTAACTATTAATGAAAAACTGTTTTTT	CASSAVVTINEKLFF
TRBV7-9	.	.	TRBJ1-1	TGTGCCAGCAGCTTAGCGGGGGAGGGAACCGAAGCTTTCTTT	CASSLAGEGTEAFF
TRBV5-1	.	TRBD1	TRBJ2-1	TGCGCCAGCAGCGGACGGACAGGAACCTACAATGAGCAGTTCTTC	CASSGRTGTYNEQFF
TRBV5-1	.	TRBD1	TRBJ2-1	TGCGCCAGCAGCCTGCCGGACAGGGGCTATGAGCAGTTCTTC	CASSLPDRGYEQFF
TRBV19	.	.	TRBJ2-6	TGTGCCAGTAGTATACAGGGTTCTGGGGCCAACGTCCTGACTTTC	CASSIQGSGANVLTF
TRBV11-3	.	TRBD2	TRBJ2-1	TGTGCCAGCAGCTTAGGACTAGCGGGACGTGAGCAGTTCTTC	CASSLGLAGREQFF
TRBV7-2	.	.	TRBJ2-2	TGTGCCAGCAGCCCACGGAGGACCGGGGAGCTGTTTTTT	CASSPRRTGELFF
TRBV28	.	TRBD1	TRBJ1-5	TGTGCCAGCAGTTTATTGTCGGGACAGCTACATCAGCCCCAGCATTTT	CASSLLSGQLHQPQHF
TRBV6-5	.	TRBD2	TRBJ2-7	TGTGCCAGCAGACCAGCGGGAGGGCTGTACGAGCAGTACTTC	CASRPAGGLYEQYF
TRBV4-2	.	TRBD2	TRBJ2-1	TGTGCCAGCAGCATTCTCGCCCCCAAGACTAGCGGGTCGGGGAATGAGCAGTTCTTC	CASSILAPKTSGSGNEQFF
TRBV12-1	.	.	TRBJ1-5	TGTGCCAGCAGCTTTTCGTACTATAAGGGACAGGACAATCAGCCCCAGCATTTT	CASSFSYYKGQDNQPQHF
TRBV12-3/TRBV12-4	few	TRBD1	TRBJ1-4	TGTGCCAGCAGTTGGTCACAGGGGGAAAAACTGTTTTTT	CASSWSQGEKLFF
TRBV24-1	.	TRBD1	TRBJ2-1	TGTGCCACCAGTGCCCAGGGGGCCTACAATGAGCAGTTCTTC	CATSAQGAYNEQFF
TRBV7-9	.	TRBD1	TRBJ1-1	TGTGCCAGCAGCTTAGAGGTGAATGGACAGGGGGCTTTCTTT	CASSLEVNGQGAFF
TRBV29-1	.	TRBD2	TRBJ2-3	TGCAGCGTTGATTATAGCGGGAGGGCGGGTTCGTCAGATACGCAGTATTTT	CSVDYSGRAGSSDTQYF